This T cell receptor (beta chain) stems from a study of spatial heterogeneity in lung cancer. Across the whole study: Sequencing consistently turned up more beta-chain sequences than alpha-chain sequences. General study points: Follow-up blood showed ubiquitous expanded tumor TCRs less than blood at resection did.

Time point given: blood at routine non-recurrence follow-up after resection. Whole RNA was taken from tumor, nontumor lung or frozen PBMC; it was then sequenced unsorted. TCRdb fed the 5' RACE reads into MiXCR, producing one record per CDR3 protein. The repertoire has about 120,000 distinct CDR3 sequences, 10% to 15% of them found once; the top ten carry approximately 15%. With respect to this clonotype: Its antigen is unidentified.

The V and J ends lost 0 bases and 1 base respectively, with 12 bases between them. The CDR3 is made up of 16 amino acids. The germline CDR1 and CDR2 sequences are KGHSH and LQKENI. Sequenced material: PBMCs, taken at follow-up. This sequence joins TRBV18 and TRBJ2-5; D ambiguous. The sequence was collected from a male donor with early-stage non-small cell lung cancer. CDR3 loop: CASSPPELRSQETQYF. Written as DNA, the CDR3 is TGTGCCAGCTCACCACCGGAGTTGCGGTCCCAAGAGACCCAGTACTTC.